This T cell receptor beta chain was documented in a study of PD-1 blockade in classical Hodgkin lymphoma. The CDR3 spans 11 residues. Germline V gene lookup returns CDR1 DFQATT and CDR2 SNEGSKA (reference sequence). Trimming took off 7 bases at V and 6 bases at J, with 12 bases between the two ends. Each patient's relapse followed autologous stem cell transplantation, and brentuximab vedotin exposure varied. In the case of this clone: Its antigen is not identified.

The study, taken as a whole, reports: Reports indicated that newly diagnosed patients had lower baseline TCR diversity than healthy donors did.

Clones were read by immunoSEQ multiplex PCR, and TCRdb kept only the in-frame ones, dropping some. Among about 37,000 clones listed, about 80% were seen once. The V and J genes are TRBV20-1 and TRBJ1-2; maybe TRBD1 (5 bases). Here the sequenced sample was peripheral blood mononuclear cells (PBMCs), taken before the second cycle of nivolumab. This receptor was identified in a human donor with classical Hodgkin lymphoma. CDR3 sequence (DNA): TGCAGTGGACAGTTTGAGGATGGCTACACCTTC. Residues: CSGQFEDGYTF.